Below, 14 T cell receptor beta chains from the same sample are listed, as sequenced in a study of T cell changes during pregnancy in multiple sclerosis. Measured with immunoSEQ multiplex PCR; TCRdb has only the in-frame clones, and not every one. The sample lists tens of thousands of clones, 91% occurring once. The sequencing here drew on CD8+ T cells from peripheral blood mononuclear cells, taken in the second trimester of pregnancy. Receptor source: a female donor with multiple sclerosis, enrolled in a pregnancy study.

V usage is TRBV9 and J usage is TRBJ2-5; maybe TRBD2 (6 bases). Per germline, CDR1 SGDLS and CDR2 YYNGEE. This CDR3 contains 14 residues. The V gene lost 0 bases and the J gene lost 10 bases, with 16 bases spanning the gap. CDR3: CASSVGPGGHCQYF. The DNA of the CDR3 is TGTGCCAGCAGCGTAGGACCCGGAGGGCACTGCCAGTACTTC.

For the CDR3, the DNA is TGTGCCAGCAGCTTAATTGGAATAGGGGCAGGGAGGAGATATACGCAGTATTTT. As protein: CASSLIGIGAGRRYTQYF. The chain has TRBV7-8 and TRBJ2-3; possible D gene TRBD2, 6 bases. This CDR3 has 18 residues. The V end lost 2 bases, the J end lost 7 bases, and 25 bases lay between the germline ends. Germline V gives CDR1 SGHVS, CDR2 FQNEAQ.

This chain uses TRBV4-3 with TRBJ2-1, with 10 bases lining up with TRBD2. V was clipped by 4 bases and J by 2 bases; unmatched bases: 5. The V gene's germline CDR1 is LGHNA and CDR2 YSLEER. The CDR3 sequence is 16 residues long. This chain's CDR3 is CASSPSGGVTYNEQFF. The DNA of the CDR3 is TGCGCCAGCAGCCCCAGCGGGGGGGTAACCTACAATGAGCAGTTCTTC.

This chain links TRBV18 with TRBJ1-6; D not resolved. This CDR3 contains 14 residues. The V and J ends lost 4 bases and 13 bases respectively, with 17 bases between them. Looked up from germline, CDR1 is KGHSH and CDR2 is LQKENI. The CDR3 nucleotides are TGTGCCAGCTCACGGTCCTGGTCAGGCCTCCCCCTCCACTTT. Translated, it gives CASSRSWSGLPLHF.

The CDR3 loop reads CASSLWTGRGYGYTF. The CDR3 DNA follows: TGTGCCAGCAGCCTCTGGACAGGTCGGGGCTATGGCTACACCTTC. This chain links TRBV9 with TRBJ1-2; TRBD1 matches 7 bases. The CDR3 has 15 residues. CDR1 and CDR2 from the germline V gene are SGDLS and YYNGEE. With 4 bases clipped from V and 4 bases from J, the junction kept 10 bases outside the gene matches.

V is TRBV11-2 and J is TRBJ2-1; 8 positions match TRBD2. V shed 2 bases, J shed 4 bases, and the junction held 4 bases outside the gene matches. CDR3 length: 15 residues. CDR1 and CDR2 from the germline V gene are SGHAT and FQNNGV. CDR3 loop: CASSLHSGSYNEQFF. The CDR3 bases are TGTGCCAGCAGCTTACACAGCGGGAGTTACAATGAGCAGTTCTTC.

This clone appeared a single time. J is TRBJ1-4 and V is TRBV11-2; no clear D gene. V shed 3 bases and J shed 0 bases, with 5 bases lying between them. The CDR3 has 14 amino acids. Germline CDR1 reads SGHAT; CDR2 reads FQNNGV. CDR3 in DNA: TGTGCCAGCAGCTTGGCTGCAACTAATGAAAAACTGTTTTTT. Encoded protein: CASSLAATNEKLFF.

J is TRBJ2-5 and V is TRBV7-9; the match to TRBD1 covers 10 bases. Germline lookup yields CDR1 SEHNR and CDR2 FQNEAQ (reference sequence). V lost 5 bases to trimming and J lost 4 bases; unmatched junction nucleotides: 4. The length of the CDR3 is 14 residues. The CDR3 region has the DNA TGTGCCAGCAGCCGACAGGGGGCAAGAGAGACCCAGTACTTC. Translation gives CASSRQGARETQYF. The whole variable domain, filled in from reference TRBV7-9 and TRBJ2-5, reads DTGVSQNPRHKITKRGQNVTFRCDPISEHNRLYWYRQTLGQGPEFLTYFQNEAQLEKSRLLSDRFSAERPKGSFSTLEIQRTEQGDSAMYLCASSRQGARETQYFGPGTRLLVL.

V and J are TRBV30 and TRBJ1-1, with 8 bases that match TRBD1. The CDR3 consists of 12 residues. With 5 bases clipped from V and 5 bases from J, the junction kept 4 bases outside the gene matches. Germline CDR1 and CDR2: GTSNPN and SVGIG (reference sequence). The CDR3 here is CAWGQGGTEAFF. The DNA of the CDR3 is TGTGCCTGGGGACAGGGTGGGACTGAAGCTTTCTTT.

The chain links TRBV7-9 to TRBJ2-3, with D possibly TRBD1 on 6 matching bases. V was trimmed by 3 bases and J by 0 bases, leaving 19 bases between them. Germline values: CDR1 SEHNR, CDR2 FQNEAQ (reference sequence). CDR3 length: 18 amino acids. In DNA form, the CDR3 reads TGTGCCAGCAGCTTCCCATACAGACAGGTCGGGAGCACAGATACGCAGTATTTT. Translated, it gives CASSFPYRQVGSTDTQYF.

The chain uses TRBV12-5 and TRBJ1-2; TRBD1 might be the D (5 bases). The CDR3 is made up of 14 amino acids. The germline gives CDR1 LGHNT, CDR2 FRNRAP. Trimming took off 7 bases at V and 2 bases at J, with 14 bases between the two ends. In nucleotides, the CDR3 is TGTGCTAGTGACTCACAGACAGAAAACTATGGCTACACCTTC. Residues: CASDSQTENYGYTF.

The chain links TRBV2 to TRBJ1-4; unclear D gene. The CDR3 spans 15 residues. Trimming took off 2 bases at V and 2 bases at J, with 9 bases between the two ends. CDR1 is SNHLY, CDR2 FYNNEI, per germline. The CDR3 here is CASSEHSGTNEKLFF. CDR3 nucleotide sequence: TGTGCCAGCAGTGAACATTCGGGGACTAATGAAAAACTGTTTTTT.

The V call is TRBV6-1, the J call TRBJ2-7; 7 nucleotides match TRBD2. J gave up 0 bases and V 6 bases, and 2 bases lay outside the gene matches. This CDR3 spans 13 amino acids. The germline V gene encodes CDR1 MNHNS and CDR2 SASEGT. CDR3 in amino acids: CASRAGTSYEQYF. Here the CDR3 DNA reads TGTGCCAGCAGAGCGGGGACCTCCTACGAGCAGTACTTC.

The rearrangement uses TRBV29-1 and TRBJ1-5, with no clear D. The ends were cut back, 3 bases at V and 2 bases at J, with 11 bases in the middle. CDR1 SQVTM and CDR2 ANQGSEA come from the germline V gene. This CDR3 comprises 14 residues. Written as DNA, the CDR3 is TGCAGCGTTGAGGTCGGGTCGGGCAATCAGCCCCAGCATTTT. It yields the protein CSVEVGSGNQPQHF.